These 21 T cell receptor beta chains were all obtained from the same sample, sequenced in a study of blood T cell repertoires in COVID-19. TCRdb keeps only in-frame clones here, not all; method: immunoSEQ multiplex PCR. The sample has roughly 160,000 clones, roughly 86% seen once; the top ten hold under 3.5%. Sequenced sample: peripheral blood. These TCRs come from a woman aged 80 or older with COVID-19, enrolled during active disease.

Here the CDR3 DNA reads TGCGCCAGCAGTGTACCCTACGACTACGAGCAGTACTTC. This codes for CASSVPYDYEQYF. The V gene is TRBV5-1, the J gene TRBJ2-7; D not resolved. Trimming left V 5 bases short and J 3 bases short, with 12 bases between. Germline V gene data show CDR1 as SGHRS and CDR2 as YFSETQ. CDR3 size: 13 residues.

This chain links TRBV11-2 with TRBJ2-7, with D possibly being TRBD2 (5 bases). The CDR3 consists of 13 residues. CDR1 and CDR2 (germline): SGHAT, FQNNGV. V gave up 5 bases and J gave up 0 bases, with 8 bases separating them. The CDR3 is CASSRRDSYEQYF. DNA for the CDR3: TGTGCCAGCAGCCGACGGGACTCCTACGAGCAGTACTTC.

This chain joins TRBV18 and TRBJ2-1, with 7 bases aligning to TRBD2. CDR3 length: 15 residues. The germline V gene encodes CDR1 KGHSH and CDR2 LQKENI. V lost 3 bases, J lost 5 bases, and 7 bases stayed unmatched. CDR3 coding DNA: TGTGCCAGCTCACCTACTAGCGCCTACCACAATGAGCAGTTCTTC. Its protein product is CASSPTSAYHNEQFF.

The V call is TRBV30, the J call TRBJ1-3; no firm D call. V was trimmed by 0 bases and J by 4 bases, leaving 4 bases between them. The CDR3 has 12 residues. Germline CDR1 and CDR2: GTSNPN and SVGIG (reference sequence). The CDR3 nucleotides are TGTGCCTGGAGTGTCGGGGGAAACACCATATATTTT. Encoded protein: CAWSVGGNTIYF. Using reference TRBV30 and TRBJ1-3 for the parts outside the CDR3, the full variable domain is SQTIHQWPATLVQPVGSPLSLECTVEGTSNPNLYWYRQAAGRGLQLLFYSVGIGQISSEVPQNLSASRPQDRQFILSSKKLLLSDSGFYLCAWSVGGNTIYFGEGSWLTVV.

The gene calls are TRBV28 and TRBJ1-5; D is perhaps TRBD1 (6 bases). This CDR3 comprises 16 residues. CDR1 and CDR2 from the germline V gene are MDHEN and SYDVKM. Trimming shortened V by 5 bases and J by 7 bases, and 21 bases separated the two germline ends. In DNA form, the CDR3 reads TGTGCCAGCAGTCCGACGGCGCGGGGGGCAAAACAGCCCCAGCATTTT. This codes for CASSPTARGAKQPQHF.

The rearrangement uses TRBV3-1 (or the pseudogene TRBV3-2) and TRBJ1-1; TRBD1 aligns across 7 bases. Germline V CDR1 and CDR2: LGHDT, YNNKEL (reference sequence). There are 14 residues in the CDR3. The V gene end was trimmed by 5 bases and the J gene end by 7 bases; junction bases not matched to a gene: 10. CDR3 sequence: CASSDEGAQDEAFF. The CDR3, as DNA: TGTGCCAGCAGCGACGAGGGGGCGCAGGATGAAGCTTTCTTT.

V is TRBV11-3 and J is TRBJ2-2; the D is unclear. The germline CDR1 and CDR2 sequences are SGHNT and YENEEA. V lost 6 bases and J 3 bases, leaving 5 bases between the germline ends. CDR3 length: 12 amino acids. CDR3 DNA sequence: TGTGCCAGCAGTTCCTACACCGGGGAGCTGTTTTTT. Translating it yields CASSSYTGELFF.

V is TRBV2 and J is TRBJ2-3; 10 nucleotides align to TRBD1. The V segment lost 10 bases and the J segment 2 bases; nucleotides outside the gene matches: 9. Germline values: CDR1 SNHLY, CDR2 FYNNEI. The CDR3 loop spans 15 amino acids. DNA for the CDR3: TGTGCCACCACTCAAGGGACAGGGGTCACAGATACGCAGTATTTT. Encoded protein: CATTQGTGVTDTQYF.

The rearrangement uses TRBV30 and TRBJ1-3; 7 bases match TRBD1. CDR1 is GTSNPN, CDR2 SVGIG, per germline (reference sequence). J gave up 4 bases and V 8 bases, and 8 bases lay outside the gene matches. This CDR3 comprises 13 residues. The CDR3 reads CAHGAGGGNTIYF. CDR3 DNA sequence: TGTGCCCACGGCGCAGGGGGAGGAAACACCATATATTTT.

In DNA form, the CDR3 reads TGTGCCAGCTCAATCACAGGGACCTCAGAGACCCAGTACTTC. It is translated as CASSITGTSETQYF. V is TRBV18 and J is TRBJ2-5, with a possible D match to TRBD1 (6 bases). Germline V gene data show CDR1 as KGHSH and CDR2 as LQKENI. The CDR3 is 14 amino acids. With 5 bases removed from V and 4 bases from J, the gap between germline ends came to 14 bases.

This clone appeared a single time. The rearrangement uses TRBV28 and TRBJ2-5, with D perhaps matching TRBD2 (6 bases). V lost 6 bases and J 5 bases, leaving 13 bases between the germline ends. The CDR3 spans 13 residues. Looked up from germline, CDR1 is MDHEN and CDR2 is SYDVKM. The CDR3 reads CASRRAGWETQYF. The CDR3 region has the DNA TGTGCCAGCAGGCGGGCGGGATGGGAGACCCAGTACTTC.

V gene TRBV19 combines with J gene TRBJ2-7; TRBD1 agrees at 9 bases. The CDR3 length is 17 residues. V dropped 2 bases and J dropped 7; count of bases not matched to a gene: 15. Per germline, CDR1 LNHDA and CDR2 SQIVND (reference sequence). The CDR3 DNA follows: TGTGCCAGTAGTATAAAAGGACAGGGGTCCTACCCCTGGGAGCAGTACTTC. Amino acids: CASSIKGQGSYPWEQYF.

The chain links TRBV7-9 to TRBJ1-2, with TRBD1 matching 11 bases. The CDR3 totals 14 residues. CDR1 SEHNR and CDR2 FQNEAQ come from the germline V gene (reference sequence). The V segment lost 4 bases and the J segment 6 bases; nucleotides outside the gene matches: 4. The CDR3 protein is CASSSRTGGHGYTF. In nucleotides, the CDR3 is TGTGCCAGCAGCTCCCGGACAGGGGGCCATGGCTACACCTTC.

This chain links TRBV18 with TRBJ2-5; D gene uncertain. The V gene's germline CDR1 is KGHSH and CDR2 LQKENI. CDR3 length: 14 residues. V lost 2 bases and J lost 2, with 9 bases in between. The CDR3 DNA is TGTGCCAGCTCACCAAGACAAAATCAAGAGACCCAGTACTTC. Its protein is CASSPRQNQETQYF.

This clone was picked up one time. The V and J genes are TRBV3-1 (or the pseudogene TRBV3-2) and TRBJ2-7; D is ambiguous. There are 15 residues in the CDR3. CDR1 and CDR2 (germline): LGHDT, YNNKEL (reference sequence). V was trimmed by 0 bases and J by 0 bases, leaving 9 bases between them. This chain's CDR3 is CASSQDLGLSYEQYF. Here the CDR3 DNA reads TGTGCCAGCAGCCAAGATCTGGGCCTCTCCTACGAGCAGTACTTC.

V gene TRBV21-1 combines with J gene TRBJ2-7; the D call in the table, TRBD2, was not verified against the DNA. TRBV21-1 is designated a pseudogene. There are 17 residues in the CDR3. This CDR3 reads CASSPRHGEGHSYEQYF. CDR3 sequence (DNA): TGTGCCAGCAGCCCCCGGCACGGGGAGGGACACTCCTACGAGCAGTACTTC.

The genes are TRBV28 and TRBJ2-7; 8 positions match TRBD2. This CDR3 is built from 14 residues. The V segment lost 5 bases and the J segment 5 bases; nucleotides outside the gene matches: 8. Germline values: CDR1 MDHEN, CDR2 SYDVKM. CDR3 in DNA: TGTGCCAGCAGTCCCTCGGGGGGGCGCGACGAGCAGTACTTC. As protein: CASSPSGGRDEQYF.

The V gene is TRBV21-1, the J gene TRBJ2-1; the table's D call TRBD1 went unverified against the DNA. TRBV21-1 is described as a pseudogene. The CDR3 runs 19 residues. The CDR3 protein is CASSKALYIRGHSYNEQFF. The CDR3 DNA reads TGTGCCAGCAGCAAAGCGCTTTATATAAGGGGCCATTCCTACAATGAGCAGTTCTTC.

This chain links TRBV28 with TRBJ1-6, with 9 bases aligning to TRBD1. The CDR3 length is 14 residues. Germline CDR1 MDHEN, CDR2 SYDVKM. The V segment lost 5 bases and the J segment 6 bases; nucleotides outside the gene matches: 2. The CDR3 coding sequence is TGTGCCAGCAGTCCGGACAGGGGTAATTCACCCCTCCACTTT. This codes for CASSPDRGNSPLHF.

This clone was seen only a few times. This sequence joins TRBV27 and TRBJ2-7; TRBD1 might be the D (6 bases). CDR3 length equals 15 residues. The germline gives CDR1 MNHEY, CDR2 SMNVEV (reference sequence). Trimming left V 1 base short and J 2 bases short, with 12 bases between. The CDR3 protein is CASSLYRTAPYEQYF. Here the CDR3 DNA reads TGTGCCAGCAGTTTATACAGGACAGCACCCTACGAGCAGTACTTC.

The gene calls are TRBV11-2 and TRBJ1-2; 9 bases map to TRBD1. Per germline, CDR1 SGHAT and CDR2 FQNNGV. The CDR3 runs 16 residues. Unmatched junction bases numbered 13, after V lost 7 bases and J lost 4 bases. CDR3 amino acids: CASNHRPGQGRYGYTF. The DNA for the CDR3 is TGTGCCAGCAACCACCGACCGGGACAGGGACGCTATGGCTACACCTTC.